Listed below are T cell receptor beta chains from one sample, sequenced in a study of blood T cell repertoires in COVID-19. Repertoires were generated with immunoSEQ multiplex PCR, while TCRdb's copy carries only in-frame clones and drops some. The data contain 490,000 or so clones, approximately 87% of them singletons. The source material was PBMCs or T cells enriched from blood (not recorded which). The source of these receptors is a woman in her thirties or forties who had recovered from COVID-19. CDR3s leave out the opening cysteine and the closing phenylalanine or tryptophan.

V: TRBV6-5; CDR3: ASSYLTRVHNEQF
V: TRBV7-2; CDR3: ASGGLAGGPGEQY
V: TRBV24-1; CDR3: ATKDSVDTQY
V: TRBV5-1; CDR3: ASSLDPGNTIY
V: TRBV6-1; CDR3: ASSELAGFNEQF
V: TRBV12-5; CDR3: ASGWGQLNQPQH
V: TRBV24-1; CDR3: ATRDSGNTIY
V: TRBV6-5; CDR3: ASSIGQGEVQPQH
V: TRBV5-1; CDR3: ASSWGGPGNTIY
V: TRBV18; CDR3: ASSAGTENYGYT
V: TRBV14; CDR3: ASPRWTVNEKLF
V: TRBV29-1; CDR3: SVVAQGKDYGYT
V: TRBV11-3; CDR3: ASLQKNTGELF
V: TRBV29-1; CDR3: SGYQGNTEAF
V: TRBV21-1; CDR3: ASSGTGAWNTEAF
V: TRBV5-5; CDR3: ASSTTGGLGYNEQF
V: TRBV6-5; CDR3: ASRRGQGYT
V: TRBV10-3; CDR3: AISEGQGGNTIY
V: TRBV4-1; CDR3: ASSQKGSLTEAF
V: TRBV4-1; CDR3: ASSQTAGVWQETQY
V: TRBV6-2/TRBV6-3; CDR3: ASSRAGTGKSSGNTIY
V: TRBV12-3/TRBV12-4; CDR3: ASSRLMGAF
V: TRBV18; CDR3: ASSPPNTGAGGPDTQY
V: TRBV20-1; CDR3: SASPGSGYT
V: TRBV24-1; CDR3: ATSDLPAGIGHYNEQF
V: TRBV6-1; CDR3: ASSEAAIAKNIQY
V: TRBV5-4; CDR3: ASSTRDFQETQY
V: TRBV10-2; CDR3: ASASDLVDTYNEQF
V: TRBV11-2; CDR3: ASSLRPDEQY
V: TRBV29-1; CDR3: SVDNSKETQY
V: TRBV24-1; CDR3: AIGAGSNQPQH
V: TRBV14; CDR3: ASSRAANTEAF
V: TRBV2; CDR3: ASSTPGLAGGGNRETQY
V: TRBV6-2/TRBV6-3; CDR3: ASSYSTSRDTQY
V: TRBV28; CDR3: ASNFLPGLAGGTGYNEQF
V: TRBV18; CDR3: ASSPRRDRGQDGYT
V: TRBV12-5; CDR3: ASGLYYNEQF
V: TRBV15; CDR3: ATSRDWGTTNTGELF
V: TRBV4-1; CDR3: ASSHPRTGGPMNVYGYT
V: TRBV4-3; CDR3: ASSQARTGLF
V: TRBV4-3; CDR3: ASSQDFPGSGNTIY